Below, 20 T cell receptor beta chains from the same sample are listed, as sequenced in a study of T cell repertoires in aging, cancer and after chemotherapy. Rearranged V-D-J TRB sequences were amplified with a mixed TRB-A/B primer pool. TCRdb reprocessed the multiplex PCR reads with MiXCR, giving one entry per CDR3 protein. The sample consists of some 14,000 distinct CDR3 sequences, under 30% of them appearing once. TCR beta rearrangements were amplified from peripheral blood genomic DNA. The sample taken for sequencing was blood. The receptors here all came from a human donor in good health.

This clonotype was detected a few times. The rearrangement uses TRBV11-2 and TRBJ2-7, with 8 bases matching TRBD2. CDR1 is SGHAT, CDR2 FQNNGV, per germline. V shed 5 bases and J 3 bases; nucleotides not matched to a gene: 6. CDR3 length equals 14 residues. CDR3 protein: CASSPGGGFYEQYF. Written as DNA, the CDR3 is TGTGCCAGCAGCCCCGGGGGGGGCTTCTACGAGCAGTACTTC. Together with reference TRBV11-2 and TRBJ2-7, the CDR3 gives the full variable domain: EAGVAQSPRYKIIEKRQSVAFWCNPISGHATLYWYQQILGQGPKLLIQFQNNGVVDDSQLPKDRFSAERLKGVDSTLKIQPAKLEDSAVYLCASSPGGGFYEQYFGPGTRLTVT.

The rearrangement links TRBV7-3 to TRBJ1-1; D not resolved. Germline CDR1 and CDR2: SGHTA and FQGTGA. There are 12 residues in the CDR3. Trimming removed 5 bases at V and 2 bases at J, with 6 bases between. The CDR3 DNA sequence: TGTGCCAGCAGCAGGGATAACACTGAAGCTTTCTTT. It is translated as CASSRDNTEAFF.

This clonotype has more than one count but fewer than ten. The chain recombines TRBV7-2 with TRBJ2-6; D uncertain. The CDR3 runs to 17 residues. Trimming left V 0 bases short and J 4 bases short, with 13 bases between. CDR1 is SGHTA and CDR2 is FQGNSA in the germline V gene. CDR3 region: CASSLALPGSGANVLTF. The CDR3 nucleotides read TGTGCCAGCAGCTTAGCGCTTCCCGGGTCCGGGGCCAACGTCCTGACTTTC. The entire variable domain, with the rest obtained from reference TRBV7-2 and TRBJ2-6, is as follows: GAGVSQSPSNKVTEKGKDVELRCDPISGHTALYWYRQSLGQGLEFLIYFQGNSAPDKSGLPSDRFSAERTGGSVSTLTIQRTQQEDSAVYLCASSLALPGSGANVLTFGAGSRLTVL.

The V call is TRBV19, the J call TRBJ1-2; D unclear. Germline assignment: CDR1 LNHDA and CDR2 SQIVND (reference sequence). This CDR3 has 13 amino acids. Trimming pared 2 bases from V and 1 base from J, leaving 5 bases between. The CDR3: CASSITSNYGYTF. CDR3 DNA sequence: TGTGCCAGTAGTATAACCAGTAACTATGGCTACACCTTC. Drawing the rest from reference TRBV19 and TRBJ1-2, the complete variable domain is DGGITQSPKYLFRKEGQNVTLSCEQNLNHDAMYWYRQDPGQGLRLIYYSQIVNDFQKGDIAEGYSVSREKKESFPLTVTSAQKNPTAFYLCASSITSNYGYTFGSGTRLTVV.

The chain carries TRBV10-3 and TRBJ2-3; 7 bases are a match to TRBD1. Unmatched junction bases numbered 8, after V lost 3 bases and J lost 2 bases. CDR1 is ENHRY and CDR2 is SYGVKD in the germline V gene. The CDR3 extends over 16 amino acids. The CDR3 DNA follows: TGTGCCATCAGTGATTATGGCAGGGGGTCCACAGATACGCAGTATTTT. Amino acid sequence: CAISDYGRGSTDTQYF.

By sample fraction, this clonotype is medium-sized. The chain carries TRBV29-1 and TRBJ2-5; D is ambiguous. Germline V gene sequence: CDR1 SQVTM, CDR2 ANQGSEA. The CDR3 is 8 amino acids. The ends were cut back, 7 bases at V and 7 bases at J, with 4 bases in the middle. CDR3 DNA sequence: TGCAGCGCGGGGACCCAGTACTTC. Protein product: CSAGTQYF.

This clonotype appeared many times. CDR3 amino acids: CASSGRLAGNTGELFF. The CDR3 region has the DNA TGTGCCAGCAGTGGGCGACTAGCGGGAAACACCGGGGAGCTGTTTTTT. The V call is TRBV12-3 or TRBV12-4, the J call TRBJ2-2; 11 bases are shared with TRBD2. V shed 5 bases, J shed 2 bases, and the junction held 4 bases outside the gene matches. CDR3 length: 16 amino acids.

This clonotype was detected only a few times. The J gene is TRBJ1-1, the V gene TRBV7-2; D remains unclear. V was cut by 2 bases and J by 3 bases, with 13 bases left in between. Germline lookup yields CDR1 SGHTA and CDR2 FQGNSA. The CDR3 has 15 residues. The CDR3 nucleotides read TGTGCCAGCAGCTTACGTCGCGGGCCGGACACTGAAGCTTTCTTT. Its translation: CASSLRRGPDTEAFF.

The rearrangement links TRBV7-2 to TRBJ1-3; possibly TRBD1 for D (5 bases). From germline, CDR1 is SGHTA and CDR2 FQGNSA. The CDR3 sequence is 16 residues long. The V gene lost 6 bases and the J gene lost 0 bases, with 15 bases spanning the gap. CDR3 DNA sequence: TGTGCCAGCAGTGACCGAAGACAGTTCTCTGGAAACACCATATATTTT. Encoded protein: CASSDRRQFSGNTIYF.

This chain uses TRBV12-3 or TRBV12-4 with TRBJ2-2; maybe TRBD2 (6 bases). The CDR3 extends over 12 amino acids. Trimming removed 6 bases at V and 7 bases at J, with 9 bases between. CDR3 loop: CASSRGNGELFF. CDR3 in DNA: TGTGCCAGCAGCCGGGGGAACGGGGAGCTGTTTTTT.

This clonotype turned up a few times. This sequence joins TRBV18 and TRBJ1-2, with no clear D. This CDR3 is built from 16 residues. Per the germline V gene, CDR1 is KGHSH and CDR2 is LQKENI. Trimming took off 0 bases at V and 4 bases at J, with 15 bases between the two ends. CDR3 amino acids: CASSPPSGLYLYGYTF. The CDR3 nucleotides read TGTGCCAGCTCACCACCATCGGGGTTATACCTCTATGGCTACACCTTC.

This chain uses TRBV15 with TRBJ1-2, with TRBD1 matching over 7 bases. The CDR3 sequence is 16 residues long. With 1 base clipped from V and 5 bases from J, the junction kept 10 bases outside the gene matches. Germline CDR1 LNHNV, CDR2 YYDKDF (reference sequence). CDR3 DNA: TGTGCCACCAGCAGAGGGGGGACAGTGGCCGTTTATGGCTACACCTTC. Protein sequence: CATSRGGTVAVYGYTF.

This clonotype showed up just a few times. V and J are TRBV27 and TRBJ1-1; maybe TRBD1 (6 bases). Germline loops: CDR1 MNHEY, CDR2 SMNVEV (reference sequence). The CDR3 runs 14 residues. Between the trimmed V and J ends, which lost 2 bases and 1 base, there was a span of 8 bases. In DNA form, the CDR3 reads TGTGCCAGCAGTTTACTCAGGGGGAACACTGAAGCTTTCTTT. Protein: CASSLLRGNTEAFF.

The V call is TRBV7-2, the J call TRBJ1-2; the D gene is possibly TRBD1 (5 bases). V was shortened by 1 base and J by 4 bases, with 13 bases between the two germline ends. The germline V gene encodes CDR1 SGHTA and CDR2 FQGNSA. The CDR3 loop spans 15 amino acids. CDR3 sequence: CASSLGGGTIYGYTF. CDR3 DNA sequence: TGTGCCAGCAGCTTAGGGGGGGGTACAATCTATGGCTACACCTTC.

V is TRBV5-6 and J is TRBJ1-5, with TRBD1 as a possible D gene (5 bases). Germline V lookup: CDR1 SGHDT, CDR2 YYEEEE. V dropped 5 bases and J dropped 4 bases, with 10 bases sitting between them. The CDR3 is made up of 13 amino acids. The chain's CDR3 is CASSDGTNQPQHF. The DNA of the CDR3 is TGTGCCAGCAGTGACGGGACGAATCAGCCCCAGCATTTT.

This clonotype was counted at least ten times. The chain couples TRBV19 to TRBJ1-2, with D perhaps matching TRBD1 (6 bases). Germline CDR1 is LNHDA and CDR2 is SQIVND (reference sequence). Trimming removed 3 bases at V and 8 bases at J, with 13 bases between. The CDR3 contains 13 residues. For the CDR3, the DNA is TGTGCCAGTAGTATCACACAGGGCGGGGGCTACACCTTC. It codes for CASSITQGGGYTF.

For the CDR3, the DNA is TGCGCCAGCACTTGGGACAGGATTAGATATGGCTACACCTTC. Its translation: CASTWDRIRYGYTF. The rearrangement joins TRBV10-2 to TRBJ1-2, with 8 bases identical to TRBD1. There are 14 residues in the CDR3. J lost 5 bases, V lost 7 bases, and 9 bases had no gene match. CDR1 is WSHSY and CDR2 is SAAADI in the germline V gene.

This clonotype was seen only once. J is TRBJ2-1 and V is TRBV5-8; 9 bases are shared with TRBD2. Germline V CDR1 and CDR2: SGHTS, YDEGEE. V lost 4 bases and J lost 0; bases outside the gene matches: 8. This CDR3 has 17 residues. In DNA, the CDR3 is TGTGCCAGCAGCCGCGGGACTAGCCGACGCTCCTACAATGAGCAGTTCTTC. This codes for CASSRGTSRRSYNEQFF.

DNA for the CDR3: TGTGCCAGCAGTTACTCGATCAGGAGGACCGAAAATTCACCCCTCCACTTT. Translation gives CASSYSIRRTENSPLHF. The gene calls are TRBV6-6 and TRBJ1-6; D is ambiguous. CDR3 length: 17 residues. CDR1 MNHNY and CDR2 SVGAGI come from the germline V gene (reference sequence). V was clipped by 0 bases and J by 7 bases, with 16 bases between them.

The chain carries TRBV6-4 and TRBJ2-6, with 7 bases lining up with TRBD1. J was trimmed by 4 bases and V by 6 bases; bases with no gene match: 9. The germline V gene encodes CDR1 MRHNA and CDR2 SNTAGT. The CDR3 extends over 16 amino acids. The CDR3 DNA follows: TGTGCCAGCAGAATGAATACAGGGGCAGGGGCCAACGTCCTGACTTTC. Protein: CASRMNTGAGANVLTF.